The subject of this entry is one TCR beta chain. Its specificity is unknown. The data belong to a study of monozygotic twins with inflammatory bowel disease. Using eight separate reactions per sample, the authors generated cDNA. One entry per CDR3 protein, without DNA, is what TCRdb gives after re-calling the 5' RACE reads. This repertoire comprises 350,000 to 550,000 distinct CDR3 sequences; its ten largest clones make up 2% to 2.5%. Study-wide findings and caveats: Researchers were unable to tell different T cell subtypes apart. Lower sharing of clonotypes with other individuals was seen in IBD patients than in healthy twins. This was most marked in patients showing signs of disease activity.

Germline values: CDR1 MNHEY, CDR2 SVGEGT. The length of the CDR3 is 13 residues. The sample was blood. The sequence came from a human donor with ulcerative colitis or Crohn's disease, or a healthy co-twin of an affected twin (not recorded which). The chain links TRBV6-2 or TRBV6-3 to TRBJ2-1. This CDR3 is CASSYLGYNEQFF.